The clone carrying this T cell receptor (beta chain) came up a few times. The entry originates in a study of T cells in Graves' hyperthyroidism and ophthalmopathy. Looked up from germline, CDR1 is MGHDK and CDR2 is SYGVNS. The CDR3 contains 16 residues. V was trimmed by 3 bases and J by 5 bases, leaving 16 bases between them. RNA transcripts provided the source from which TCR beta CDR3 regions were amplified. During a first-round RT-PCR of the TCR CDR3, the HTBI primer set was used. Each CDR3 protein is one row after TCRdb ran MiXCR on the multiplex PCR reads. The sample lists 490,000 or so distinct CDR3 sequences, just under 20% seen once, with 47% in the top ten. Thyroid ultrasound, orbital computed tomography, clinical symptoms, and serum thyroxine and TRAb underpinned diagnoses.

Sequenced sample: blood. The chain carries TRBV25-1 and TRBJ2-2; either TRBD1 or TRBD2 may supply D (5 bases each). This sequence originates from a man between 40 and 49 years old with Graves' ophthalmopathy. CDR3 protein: CASSDLGTEPTGELFF. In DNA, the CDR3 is TGTGCCAGCAGTGATTTGGGGACGGAGCCTACCGGGGAGCTGTTTTTT.